One T cell receptor (beta chain) is described in this entry. This clonotype was counted at least ten times. Its cognate antigen has yet to be identified. No base-level quality is on record; no much larger clone is a single base apart. The data were taken from a study of CD8+CD57+ T cells in acquired aplastic anemia listed by TCRdb under 2018. Regarding the research as a whole: On average, sorted CD4+ and CD8+ cells yielded about 3 ug of extracted DNA, with a range of about 0.17 to 27.4 ug. A CD8+CD57+ expansion meant a frequency higher than the mean frequency seen in healthy subjects. The research as a whole found: Some 31 CD8+ CDR3 sequences were shared between patients and controls but appeared highly expressed in patients and within their immunodominant clones. No significant difference in CD8+ Simpson's diversity was found between patients and healthy controls (P=0.060).

Taken from the germline V gene (reference sequence), the CDR1 and CDR2 loops are LNHDA and SQIVND. Including cysteine and phenylalanine, the CDR3 has 14 amino acids. The kept DNA is CDR3 alone, 42 bases in frame from the first base. The germline V end is reduced by 5 bases and the J end by 6 bases; junction bases left unmatched: 6. Profiling of TCR beta VDJ combinations and CDR3 sequences used genomic DNA as the template. TCR repertoire sequencing was run on an Illumina HiSeq 2000. The study's own analysis went as follows. TRBV/TRBJ rearrangement plots, CDR3 size and DJ length profiles, and Simpson's diversity index were used to assess repertoires. The immunodominant clone was defined as the most abundant DNA sequence in deep sequencing data. CDR3 amino acid sequences were checked for sharing between subjects and were compared against published repertoires and the VDJdb database. The raw public data were reprocessed by TCRdb itself: fastp quality trimming at Q25, MiXCR clonotype calling, in-frame beta chains only. Rows with one shared CDR3 protein collapse into an entry with the most common genes and DNA. TCRdb assigned the V and J calls; the authors' analysis was not used. In this sample the table shows about half a million distinct CDR3 sequences, over 25% of which occur a single time. Approximately 0.82% of the sample is taken by the ten largest.

Flow cytometry had shown CD8+CD57+ cell expansion in the patients selected for sequencing. Every patient had severe acquired aplastic anemia, diagnosed using the International Study of Aplastic Anemia and Agranulocytosis and Camitta criteria. At the time blood was sampled, none of the patients had received any therapy. In this study, sorted CD4+ and CD8+ T cells from the blood of healthy subjects and of severe aplastic anemia patients had their TCR repertoires deep-sequenced. Patients were enrolled in the USA under clinicaltrials.gov protocols 00001620, 01623167, 00001397, 00071045, 00081523 and 00961064. Ficoll-Paque density gradient centrifugation was used to isolate peripheral blood mononuclear cells. Before DNA extraction, CD4+ and CD8+ T cells were sorted with FACS or magnetic beads.

What was sequenced was sorted CD4+, CD8+, or CD8+CD57+ T cells (not recorded which) from PBMCs. The chain uses TRBV19 and TRBJ1-2; TRBD1 fits 10 bases in the junction. This receptor was taken from a human donor with aplastic anemia. DNA sequence: TGTGCCAGTAGTCCCGGGACAGGGGTTCATGGCTACACCTTC. This sequence encodes CASSPGTGVHGYTF.